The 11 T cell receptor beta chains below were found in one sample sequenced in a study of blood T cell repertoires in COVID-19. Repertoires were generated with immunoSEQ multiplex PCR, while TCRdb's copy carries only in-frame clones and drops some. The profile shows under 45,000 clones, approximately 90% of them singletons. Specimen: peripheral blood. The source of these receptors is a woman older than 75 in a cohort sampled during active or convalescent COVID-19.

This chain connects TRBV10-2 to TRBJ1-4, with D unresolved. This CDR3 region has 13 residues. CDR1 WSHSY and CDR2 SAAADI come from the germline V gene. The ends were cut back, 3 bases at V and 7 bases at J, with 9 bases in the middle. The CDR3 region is CASSDGGSEKLFF. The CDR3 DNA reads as TGCGCCAGCAGTGATGGAGGGAGTGAAAAACTGTTTTTT.

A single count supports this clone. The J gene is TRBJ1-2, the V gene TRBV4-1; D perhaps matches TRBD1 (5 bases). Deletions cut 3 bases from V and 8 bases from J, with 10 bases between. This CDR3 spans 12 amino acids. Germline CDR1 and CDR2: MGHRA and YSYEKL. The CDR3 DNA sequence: TGCGCCAGCAGCCAGCAGGGAATAGGCTACACCTTC. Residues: CASSQQGIGYTF.

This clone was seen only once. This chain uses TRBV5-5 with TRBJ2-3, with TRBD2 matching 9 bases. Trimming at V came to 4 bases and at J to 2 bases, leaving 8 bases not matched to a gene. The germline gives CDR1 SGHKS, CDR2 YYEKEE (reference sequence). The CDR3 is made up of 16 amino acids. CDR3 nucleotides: TGTGCCAGCAGCGGCCGAGCGGGAGGTCCCACAGATACGCAGTATTTT. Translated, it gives CASSGRAGGPTDTQYF.

CDR3 loop: CASSLSGLAGFNEQFF. The DNA of the CDR3 is TGTGCCAGCAGCTTATCGGGACTAGCGGGATTTAATGAGCAGTTCTTC. The chain is built from TRBV11-2 and TRBJ2-1; 13 nucleotides match TRBD2. V shed 2 bases, J shed 7 bases, and the junction held 5 bases outside the gene matches. Looked up from germline, CDR1 is SGHAT and CDR2 is FQNNGV. The CDR3 has 16 residues.

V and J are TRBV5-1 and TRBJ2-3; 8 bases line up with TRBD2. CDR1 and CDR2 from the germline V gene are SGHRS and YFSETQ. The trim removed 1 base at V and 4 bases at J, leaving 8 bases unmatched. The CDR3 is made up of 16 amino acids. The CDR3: CASSLFHAGGADTQYF. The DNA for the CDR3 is TGCGCCAGCAGCTTGTTTCATGCGGGGGGAGCAGATACGCAGTATTTT.

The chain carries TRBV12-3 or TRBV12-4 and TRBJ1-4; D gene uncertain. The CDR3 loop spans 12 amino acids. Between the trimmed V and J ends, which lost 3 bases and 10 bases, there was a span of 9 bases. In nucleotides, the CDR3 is TGTGCCAGCAGTTTTGGCTCTCGAAAACTGTTTTTT. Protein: CASSFGSRKLFF.

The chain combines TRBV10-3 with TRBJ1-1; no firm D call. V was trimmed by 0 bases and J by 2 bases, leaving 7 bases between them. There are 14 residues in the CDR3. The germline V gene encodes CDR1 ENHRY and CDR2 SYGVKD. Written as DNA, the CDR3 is TGTGCCATCAGTGAGTCGAACTCCAACACTGAAGCTTTCTTT. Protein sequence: CAISESNSNTEAFF.

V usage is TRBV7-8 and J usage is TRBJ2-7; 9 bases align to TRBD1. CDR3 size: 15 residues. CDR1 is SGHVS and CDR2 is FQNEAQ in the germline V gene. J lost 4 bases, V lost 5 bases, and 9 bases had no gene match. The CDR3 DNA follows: TGTGCCAGCAGCCGATACCGGGACAGGGTGTACGAGCAGTACTTC. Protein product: CASSRYRDRVYEQYF.

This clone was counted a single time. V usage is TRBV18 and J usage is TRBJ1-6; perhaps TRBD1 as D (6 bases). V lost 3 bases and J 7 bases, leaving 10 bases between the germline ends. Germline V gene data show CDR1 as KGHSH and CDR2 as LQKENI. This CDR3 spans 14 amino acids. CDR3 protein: CASSPDSRNSPLHF. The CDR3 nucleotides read TGTGCCAGCTCACCGGACAGCCGCAATTCACCCCTCCACTTT.

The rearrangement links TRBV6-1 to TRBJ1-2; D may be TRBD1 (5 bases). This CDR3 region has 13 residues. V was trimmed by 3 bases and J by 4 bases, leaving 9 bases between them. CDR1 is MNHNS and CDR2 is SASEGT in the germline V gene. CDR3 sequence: CASSEQGLYGYTF. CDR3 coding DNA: TGTGCCAGCAGTGAGCAGGGCCTCTATGGCTACACCTTC.

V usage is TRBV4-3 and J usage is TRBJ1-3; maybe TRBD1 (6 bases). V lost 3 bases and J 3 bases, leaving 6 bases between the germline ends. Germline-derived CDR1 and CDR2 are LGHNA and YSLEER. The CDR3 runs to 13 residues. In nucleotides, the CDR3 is TGCGCCAGCAGCCAGGACAGTGGAAACACCATATATTTT. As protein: CASSQDSGNTIYF.